This T cell receptor (beta chain) was captured by sequencing in a study of response to subunit inactivated influenza vaccine. General study findings and limits: Authors proposed each seasonal influenza vaccination draws in few new T cells.

One entry per CDR3 protein results from TCRdb running MiXCR on the RT-PCR reads. The sample gives hundreds of thousands of distinct CDR3 sequences, approximately 15% of which show up once; approximately 7% is in the top ten. As to this clonotype: Its antigen is not identified.

The CDR3 runs 16 residues. J lost 6 bases, V lost 4 bases, and 10 bases had no gene match. The V gene's germline CDR1 is SEHNR and CDR2 FQNEAQ (reference sequence). This chain links TRBV7-9 with TRBJ2-2; 8 nucleotides agree with TRBD2. Source: PBMCs from blood, taken 14 to 15 days before vaccination. This TCR was sampled from a middle-aged man who received an inactivated influenza vaccine. Here the CDR3 DNA reads TGTGCCAGCAGCTGGACCGGGACTAGAGGGTCCGGGGAGCTGTTTTTT. Translating it yields CASSWTGTRGSGELFF.